A selection of T cell receptor beta chains follows, all from one sample in a study of T-cell memory formation after mild COVID-19. In TCRdb, the 5' RACE reads were re-called with MiXCR into one record per CDR3 protein. This repertoire shows roughly 340,000 distinct CDR3 sequences, roughly 15% found once; its top ten account for 20% to 25%. Sequenced input: PBMCs or a T cell subset sorted from them (not recorded which). These receptors were taken from a man aged 18 to 30 who had mild COVID-19 (a few samples of this study predate the infection). Cell type and time point are not known. Each CDR3 is given with its conserved first and last residue.

V: TRBV20-1
CDR3: CRPSSGEGDTQYF

V: TRBV30
CDR3: CAWSRDRGSYEQYF

V: TRBV27
CDR3: CASSLGQGAFYGYTF

V: TRBV4-1
CDR3: CASSQTPGQELNSPLHF

V: TRBV6-2/TRBV6-3
CDR3: CASSYTDPGPQHF

V: TRBV11-2
CDR3: CASSLVSAANYGYTF

V: TRBV11-2
CDR3: CASSASGVEQFF

V: TRBV10-3
CDR3: CAISQGGNTEAFF

V: TRBV29-1
CDR3: CSVVGALPGELFF

V: TRBV12-3/TRBV12-4
CDR3: CASSPGGTGVVQPQHF

V: TRBV18
CDR3: CASSPLLVVRDEQFF

V: TRBV7-2
CDR3: CASSQGGNRAQYF

V: TRBV6-5
CDR3: CASSHSGTAYNSPLHF

V: TRBV5-6
CDR3: CASRRENTGELFF

V: TRBV12-3/TRBV12-4
CDR3: CASSLPGCANTIYF

V: TRBV12-3/TRBV12-4
CDR3: CASSLRGVEGDTQYF

V: TRBV7-3
CDR3: CASSSAPGPTDTQYF

V: TRBV7-9
CDR3: CASSLRSGTDYTGELFF

V: TRBV28
CDR3: CASSSYEGAYEQYF

V: TRBV5-6
CDR3: CASSLRLAGRTDTQYF

V: TRBV18
CDR3: CASSPRSGETQYF

V: TRBV12-3/TRBV12-4
CDR3: CASRYPGLAGGSTDTQYF

V: TRBV5-1
CDR3: CASSSGTATYNEQFF

V: TRBV5-4
CDR3: CASSFPAAQGYEQYF

V: TRBV12-3/TRBV12-4
CDR3: CASSFLAGPDTQYF

V: TRBV9
CDR3: CASSVGSASGTEAFF

V: TRBV5-6
CDR3: CASSKGSAGNQPQHF

V: TRBV12-5
CDR3: CASGLRGAETQYF

V: TRBV5-1
CDR3: CASSLVGRGSPLHF

V: TRBV12-3/TRBV12-4
CDR3: CASTSQGGETQYF

V: TRBV5-1
CDR3: CASNRDSQRGGELFF

V: TRBV4-3
CDR3: CASSQGIGQETQYF

V: TRBV4-3
CDR3: CASSQDRGGNEQFF

V: TRBV4-3
CDR3: CASSQGGNLRGYTF

V: TRBV7-2
CDR3: CASSLGSGGLLDTQYF

V: TRBV7-2
CDR3: CASNSDTSRLAVDNEQFF

V: TRBV6-5
CDR3: CASSYAGDRNYGYTF

V: TRBV4-1
CDR3: CASSQDRDREDNEQFF

V: TRBV12-3/TRBV12-4
CDR3: CASSFGGNYEQYF

V: TRBV6-6
CDR3: CASSYSTGSNQPQHF

V: TRBV4-1
CDR3: CASSQPGWGQRDPFEAFF

V: TRBV7-2
CDR3: CASSPTAGGPVDTQYF

V: TRBV9
CDR3: CASSDNRGNYGYTF

V: TRBV20-1
CDR3: CSALLGGAFADTQYF

V: TRBV28
CDR3: CASSPAGSTDTQYF

V: TRBV7-9
CDR3: CASTSGPTDTQYF

V: TRBV4-2
CDR3: CASSRGQGADSNQPQHF

V: TRBV6-6
CDR3: CASSYSPRVLTNEKLFF

V: TRBV12-3/TRBV12-4
CDR3: CASSLSPSTEKLFF

V: TRBV7-9
CDR3: CATRAPDTQYF

V: TRBV12-3/TRBV12-4
CDR3: CASRLTGLLRETQYF

V: TRBV5-1
CDR3: CASSLGDGTEAFF

V: TRBV9
CDR3: CASGGVGPEAFF